The present T cell receptor (beta chain) was sequenced within a study of CD8+ T cells in alopecia areata. Germline-derived CDR1 and CDR2 are LGHNA and YSLEER. The CDR3 has 16 residues. Losses at the gene ends were 0 bases for V and 4 bases for J; bases not matched to a gene: 6. RNA was extracted and reverse transcribed into cDNA as the sequencing template. The data were produced by immunoSEQ multiplex PCR, yet TCRdb's version contains in-frame clones alone and is incomplete. The sample lists 170,000 or so clones, roughly 59% occurring once. This TCR derives from a human donor with alopecia areata. The V and J genes are TRBV4-3 and TRBJ2-3, with 8 bases that match TRBD2. The specimen was CD4+ T cells sorted from blood, collected at week 0. CDR3 sequence reads: CASSQDLAGSADTQYF. CDR3 in DNA: TGCGCCAGCAGCCAAGATTTAGCGGGGAGTGCAGATACGCAGTATTTT.